These T cell receptor beta chains were read from a single sample in a study of cytomegalovirus exposure and HLA in healthy donors. Clones were read by immunoSEQ multiplex PCR, and TCRdb kept only the in-frame ones, dropping some. The sample shows about 200,000 clones, and 6.5% sits with its ten largest clones. Material: PBMCs. Every receptor here comes from a man between 25 and 39 years old in good health and CMV-seronegative. The CDR3 runs from the conserved cysteine through the conserved F or W. D genes are given only for firm matches.

length,V,D,J,DNA,CDR3
15,TRBV5-4,-,TRBJ2-1,TGTGCCAGCCAGACACAAGGGAGCTCCTACAATGAGCAGTTCTTC,CASQTQGSSYNEQFF
14,TRBV4-1,-,TRBJ2-7,TGCGCCAGCAGCCAATCCGACAGGTTCAACGAGCAGTACTTC,CASSQSDRFNEQYF
16,TRBV5-4,-,TRBJ1-2,TGTGCCAGCAGCTTGGCGGGGGATGGCAACAACTATGGCTACACCTTC,CASSLAGDGNNYGYTF
14,TRBV27,-,TRBJ2-1,TGTGCCAGCATCCCGGGGGACCGCTACAATGAGCAGTTCTTC,CASIPGDRYNEQFF
16,TRBV14,TRBD2,TRBJ2-1,TGTGCCAGCAGCCACCTGGAGGGACTAGCGCTCAATGAGCAGTTCTTC,CASSHLEGLALNEQFF
13,TRBV19,TRBD1,TRBJ2-7,TGTGCCAGTAGTCTAGGGGGCAGCTACGAGCAGTACTTC,CASSLGGSYEQYF
14,TRBV7-2,-,TRBJ1-5,TGTGCCAGCAGCCCTAGGGGCCTTAGGGAGCCCCAGCATTTT,CASSPRGLREPQHF
16,TRBV7-2,TRBD1,TRBJ1-4,TGTGCCAGCAGCTTAGCCGGTAGAACAGGGGGCGGGAAACTGTTTTTT,CASSLAGRTGGGKLFF
15,TRBV18,TRBD1,TRBJ1-4,TGTGCCAGCTCACCATCGGGACAGGGAGCTGAAAAACTGTTTTTT,CASSPSGQGAEKLFF
19,TRBV5-8,TRBD1,TRBJ2-4,TGTGCCAGCAGCTCGGGTTGGGGACAGGACTGGGGCCCTATAGACATTCAGTACTTC,CASSSGWGQDWGPIDIQYF
15,TRBV2,-,TRBJ2-4,TGTGCCAGCATGGGTCTCCTGGACAGCCAAAACATTCAGTACTTC,CASMGLLDSQNIQYF
14,TRBV13,-,TRBJ2-7,TGTGCCAGCAGCTTAGACAGGGTGACCTACGAGCAGTACTTC,CASSLDRVTYEQYF
15,TRBV7-6,TRBD1,TRBJ1-2,TGTGCCAGCAGCCCACAAGCGGCGGCAGGGGGAAGCTACACCTTC,CASSPQAAAGGSYTF
12,TRBV6-5,TRBD2,TRBJ2-1,TGTGCCAGCAATACCTTAGCGGGCGAGCAGTTCTTC,CASNTLAGEQFF
12,TRBV30,-,TRBJ1-1,TGTGCCTGGAGCGCCTCCGGGACAAGGGCTTTCTTT,CAWSASGTRAFF
13,TRBV5-5,-,TRBJ1-5,TGTGCCAGCACCTTTCTAGGGGGAGAGCCCCAGCATTTT,CASTFLGGEPQHF
12,TRBV30,-,TRBJ2-7,TGTGCCTGGAGTGTAACCCCCTACGAGCAGTACTTC,CAWSVTPYEQYF
16,TRBV11-2,TRBD2,TRBJ2-1,TGTGCCAGCAGCTTAGCCCCTAGCGGGACCTCGGGGGAGCAGTTCTTC,CASSLAPSGTSGEQFF
17,TRBV11-3,TRBD2,TRBJ2-1,TGTGCCAGCAGCTTAGATGCCCTTGCGGGGGGATACAATGAGCAGTTCTTC,CASSLDALAGGYNEQFF
13,TRBV6-1,-,TRBJ1-2,TGTGCCAGCAGTGGGGTCAGGGTTTATGGCTACACCTTC,CASSGVRVYGYTF
12,TRBV7-9,-,TRBJ1-2,TGTGCCAGCAGCCTTGAGACAGATGGCTACACCTTC,CASSLETDGYTF
14,TRBV2,TRBD1,TRBJ1-1,TGTGCCAGCAGAAGACAGGGATGGAGCACTGAAGCTTTCTTT,CASRRQGWSTEAFF
15,TRBV11-2,-,TRBJ1-1,TGTGCCAGCAGGGGAGGGGGGAGCATGAACACTGAAGCTTTCTTT,CASRGGGSMNTEAFF
13,TRBV28,TRBD1,TRBJ1-1,TGTGCCATCACAGGGGTGGAGAACACTGAAGCTTTCTTT,CAITGVENTEAFF
16,TRBV7-3,TRBD2,TRBJ2-5,TGTGCCAGCAGCTTTGTCCTTAGCGGGGGGGCAGAGACCCAGTACTTC,CASSFVLSGGAETQYF
15,TRBV30,-,TRBJ2-1,TGTGCCTGGAACCGCGGCCTGAGCTCCTACAATGAGCAGTTCTTC,CAWNRGLSSYNEQFF